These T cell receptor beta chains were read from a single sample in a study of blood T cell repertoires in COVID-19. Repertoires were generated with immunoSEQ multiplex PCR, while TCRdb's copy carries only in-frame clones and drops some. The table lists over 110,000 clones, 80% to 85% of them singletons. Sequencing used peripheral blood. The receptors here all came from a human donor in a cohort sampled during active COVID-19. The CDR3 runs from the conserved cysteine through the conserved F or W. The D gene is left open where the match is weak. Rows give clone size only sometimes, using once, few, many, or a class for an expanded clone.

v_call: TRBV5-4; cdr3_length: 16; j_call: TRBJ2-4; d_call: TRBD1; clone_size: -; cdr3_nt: TGTGCCAGCAGCTTAGAAGGCCGACAGGGGAAAAACATTCAGTACTTC; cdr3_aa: CASSLEGRQGKNIQYF
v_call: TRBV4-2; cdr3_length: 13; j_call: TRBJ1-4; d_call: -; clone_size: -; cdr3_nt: TGTGCCAGCAGCCGGAAGGGACTTGAAAAACTGTTTTTT; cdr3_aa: CASSRKGLEKLFF
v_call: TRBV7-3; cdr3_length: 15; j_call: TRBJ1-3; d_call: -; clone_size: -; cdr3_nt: TGTGCCAGCAGCTTAGGGCACAGCTCTGGAAACACCATATATTTT; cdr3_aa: CASSLGHSSGNTIYF
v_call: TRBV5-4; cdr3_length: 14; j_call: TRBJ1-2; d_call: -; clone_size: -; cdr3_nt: TGTGCCAGCCAACGAGCCTTCGGGAACTATGGCTACACCTTC; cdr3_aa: CASQRAFGNYGYTF
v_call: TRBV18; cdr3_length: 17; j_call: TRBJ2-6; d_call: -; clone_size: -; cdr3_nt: TGTGCCAGCTCACCACAGGAGGGGGGGCGAGGGGCCAACGTCCTGACTTTC; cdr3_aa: CASSPQEGGRGANVLTF
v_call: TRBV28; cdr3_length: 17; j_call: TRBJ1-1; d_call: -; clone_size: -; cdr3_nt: TGTGCCAGACACCTGAGCGTTACCTTTTATTGGAACACTGAAGCTTTCTTT; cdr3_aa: CARHLSVTFYWNTEAFF
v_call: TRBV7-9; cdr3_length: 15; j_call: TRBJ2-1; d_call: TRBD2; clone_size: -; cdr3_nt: TGTGCCAGCAGCTTTGTAGCGGGAGTCCACAATGAGCAGTTCTTC; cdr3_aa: CASSFVAGVHNEQFF
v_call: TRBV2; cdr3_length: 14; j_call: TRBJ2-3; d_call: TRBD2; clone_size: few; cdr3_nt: TGTGCCAGCAGTGGACTAGCAGGCACAGATACGCAGTATTTT; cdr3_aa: CASSGLAGTDTQYF
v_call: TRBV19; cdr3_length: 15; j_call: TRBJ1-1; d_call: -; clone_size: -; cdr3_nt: TGTGCCAGTAGTATAGATCGAAAGGGGTGGACTGAAGCTTTCTTT; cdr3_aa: CASSIDRKGWTEAFF
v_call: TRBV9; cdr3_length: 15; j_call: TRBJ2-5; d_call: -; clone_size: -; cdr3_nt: TGTGCCAGCAGCCCCGCAGGGGTAAATGGAGAGACCCAGTACTTC; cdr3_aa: CASSPAGVNGETQYF
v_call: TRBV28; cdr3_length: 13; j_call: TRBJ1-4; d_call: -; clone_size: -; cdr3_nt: TGTGCCAGCAGCACCTCCGACAGTGAAAAACTGTTTTTT; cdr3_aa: CASSTSDSEKLFF
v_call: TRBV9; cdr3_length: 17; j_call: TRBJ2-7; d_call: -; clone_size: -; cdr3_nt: TGTGCCAGCAGCGTAGCGGGCGGGGCGAACATCCCCTACGAGCAGTACTTC; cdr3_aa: CASSVAGGANIPYEQYF
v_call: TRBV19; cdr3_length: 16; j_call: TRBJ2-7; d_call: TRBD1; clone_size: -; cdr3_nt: TGTGCCAGTAGTATTATGCCGACAGGGGAGACCTACGAGCAGTACTTC; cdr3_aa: CASSIMPTGETYEQYF
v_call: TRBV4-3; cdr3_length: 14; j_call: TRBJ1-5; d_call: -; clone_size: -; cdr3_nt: TGCGCCAGCAGCCAAGCCCATAGCAATCAGCCCCAGCATTTT; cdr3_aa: CASSQAHSNQPQHF
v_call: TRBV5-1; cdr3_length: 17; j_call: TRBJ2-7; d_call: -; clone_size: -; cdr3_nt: TGCGCCAGCAGCCCTGGGGACCTAGGGGACAACGGCTACGAGCAGTACTTC; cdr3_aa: CASSPGDLGDNGYEQYF
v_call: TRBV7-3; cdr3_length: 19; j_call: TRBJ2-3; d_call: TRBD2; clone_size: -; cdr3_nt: TGTGCCAGCAGCGCCCGGGGGGGTCGGTTAGCGGGAGGTGCAGATACGCAGTATTTT; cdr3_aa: CASSARGGRLAGGADTQYF
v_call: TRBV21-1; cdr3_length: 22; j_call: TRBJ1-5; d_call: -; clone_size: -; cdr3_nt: TGTGCCAGCAGCAAAGAAGGAATAACACAGGGGCGACGTGAAGCTAGCAATCAGCCCCAGCATTTT; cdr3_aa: CASSKEGITQGRREASNQPQHF
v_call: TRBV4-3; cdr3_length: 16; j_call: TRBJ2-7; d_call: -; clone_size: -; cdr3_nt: TGCGCCAGCAGCCAGAGCTACGCGGGACCAGGGTACGAGCAGTACTTC; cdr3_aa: CASSQSYAGPGYEQYF
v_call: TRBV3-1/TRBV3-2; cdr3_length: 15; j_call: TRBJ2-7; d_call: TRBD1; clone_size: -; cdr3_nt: TGTGCCAGCAGCCGGGGACAGGGGCCGGGCTACGAGCAGTACTTC; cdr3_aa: CASSRGQGPGYEQYF
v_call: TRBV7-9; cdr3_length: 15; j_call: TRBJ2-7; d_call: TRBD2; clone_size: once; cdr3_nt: TGTGCCAGCAGCTTAGTCACTAGCGGCTCCTACGAGCAGTACTTC; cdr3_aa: CASSLVTSGSYEQYF
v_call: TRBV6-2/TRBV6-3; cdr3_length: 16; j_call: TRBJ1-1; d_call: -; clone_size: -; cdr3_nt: TGTGCCAGCAGTTACTCGATAGCAGGGAAGAACACTGAAGCTTTCTTT; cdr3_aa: CASSYSIAGKNTEAFF
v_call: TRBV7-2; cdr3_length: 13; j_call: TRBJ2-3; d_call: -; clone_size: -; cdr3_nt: TGTGCCAGCAGCCGGGGGAGTGGGGATACGCAGTATTTT; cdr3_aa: CASSRGSGDTQYF
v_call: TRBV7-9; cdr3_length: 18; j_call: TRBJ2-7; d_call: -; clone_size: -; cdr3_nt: TGTGCCAGCACCGCGACAATGGCGTGGCCTAGCGTCTCCTACGAGCAGTACTTC; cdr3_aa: CASTATMAWPSVSYEQYF
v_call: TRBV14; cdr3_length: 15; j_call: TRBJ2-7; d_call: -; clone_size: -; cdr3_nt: TGTGCCAGCAGCCAAGATATCGGCAGGTCGGACGAGCAGTACTTC; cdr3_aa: CASSQDIGRSDEQYF
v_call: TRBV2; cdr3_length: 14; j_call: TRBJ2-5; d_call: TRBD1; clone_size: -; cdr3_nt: TGTGCCAGCAGGGGACAGAGATACGAAGAGACCCAGTACTTC; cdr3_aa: CASRGQRYEETQYF
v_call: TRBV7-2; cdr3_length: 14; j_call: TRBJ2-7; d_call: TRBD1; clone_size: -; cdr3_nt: TGTGCCAGCAGCAAGGGGGCTAGACGAGATTATCAGTACTTC; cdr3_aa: CASSKGARRDYQYF
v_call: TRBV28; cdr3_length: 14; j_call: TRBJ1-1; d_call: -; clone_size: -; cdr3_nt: TGTGCCAGCAGTTTACCTCGACTTGACACTGAAGCTTTCTTT; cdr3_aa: CASSLPRLDTEAFF